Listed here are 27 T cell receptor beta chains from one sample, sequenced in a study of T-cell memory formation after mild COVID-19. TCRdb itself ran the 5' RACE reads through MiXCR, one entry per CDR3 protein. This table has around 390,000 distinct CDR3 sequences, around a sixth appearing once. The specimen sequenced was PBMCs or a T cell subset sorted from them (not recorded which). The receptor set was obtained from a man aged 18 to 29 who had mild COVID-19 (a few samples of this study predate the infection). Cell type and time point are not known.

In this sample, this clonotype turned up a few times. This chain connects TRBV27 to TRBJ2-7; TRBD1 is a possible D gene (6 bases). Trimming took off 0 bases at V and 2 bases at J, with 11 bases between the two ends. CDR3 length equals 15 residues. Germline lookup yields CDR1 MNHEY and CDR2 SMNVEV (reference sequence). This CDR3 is CASSLSATGPYEQYF. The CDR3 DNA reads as TGTGCCAGCAGTTTATCGGCGACAGGCCCCTACGAGCAGTACTTC.

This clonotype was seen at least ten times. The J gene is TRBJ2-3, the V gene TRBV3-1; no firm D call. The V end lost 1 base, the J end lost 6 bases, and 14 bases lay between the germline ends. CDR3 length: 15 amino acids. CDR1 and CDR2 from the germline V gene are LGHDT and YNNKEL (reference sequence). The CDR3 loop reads CASSQGNLETDTQYF. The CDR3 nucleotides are TGTGCCAGCAGCCAAGGAAATCTAGAGACGGATACGCAGTATTTT.

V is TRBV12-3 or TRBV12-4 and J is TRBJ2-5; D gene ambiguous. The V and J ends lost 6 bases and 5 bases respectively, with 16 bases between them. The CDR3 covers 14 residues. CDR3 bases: TGTGCCAGCAGCTCTATTTTGGGCTCGGAGACCCAGTACTTC. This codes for CASSSILGSETQYF.

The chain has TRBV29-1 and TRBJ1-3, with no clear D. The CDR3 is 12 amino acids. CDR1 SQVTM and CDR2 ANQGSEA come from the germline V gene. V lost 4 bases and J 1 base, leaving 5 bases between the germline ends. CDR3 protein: CSVVYSGNTIYF. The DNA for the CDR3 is TGCAGCGTTGTCTATTCTGGAAACACCATATATTTT.

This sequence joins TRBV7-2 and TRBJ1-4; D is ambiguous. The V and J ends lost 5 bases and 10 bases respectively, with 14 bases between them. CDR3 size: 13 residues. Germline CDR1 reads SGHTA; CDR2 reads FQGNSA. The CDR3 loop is CASSQDPAGKLFF. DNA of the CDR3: TGTGCCAGCAGCCAGGACCCGGCAGGAAAACTGTTTTTT.

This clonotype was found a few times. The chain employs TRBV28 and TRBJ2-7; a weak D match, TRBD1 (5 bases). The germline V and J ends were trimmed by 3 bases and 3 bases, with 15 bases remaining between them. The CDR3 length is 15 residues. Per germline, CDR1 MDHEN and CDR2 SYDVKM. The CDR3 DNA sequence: TGTGCCAGCAGTTTGGGTCAGGGCACTTACTACGAGCAGTACGTC. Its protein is CASSLGQGTYYEQYV.

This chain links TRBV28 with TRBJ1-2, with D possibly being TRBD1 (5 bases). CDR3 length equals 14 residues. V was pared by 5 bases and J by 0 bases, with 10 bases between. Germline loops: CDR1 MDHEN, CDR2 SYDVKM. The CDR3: CASSQGNPNYGYTF. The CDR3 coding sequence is TGTGCCAGCAGTCAGGGTAACCCTAACTATGGCTACACCTTC.

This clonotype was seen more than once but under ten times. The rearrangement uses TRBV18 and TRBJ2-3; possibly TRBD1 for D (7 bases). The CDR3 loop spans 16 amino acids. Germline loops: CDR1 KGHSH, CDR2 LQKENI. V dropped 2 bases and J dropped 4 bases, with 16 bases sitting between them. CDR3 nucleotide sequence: TGTGCCAGCTCACCAGCTCAGGGGGGCGTGGCAGATACGCAGTATTTT. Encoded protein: CASSPAQGGVADTQYF.

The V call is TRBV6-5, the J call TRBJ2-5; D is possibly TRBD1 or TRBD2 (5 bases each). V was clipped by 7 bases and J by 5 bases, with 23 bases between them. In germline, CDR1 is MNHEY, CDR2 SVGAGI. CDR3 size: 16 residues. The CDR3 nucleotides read TGTGCCAGCACTCCACTGGGACCCCCGTTAAAGGAGACCCAGTACTTC. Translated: CASTPLGPPLKETQYF.

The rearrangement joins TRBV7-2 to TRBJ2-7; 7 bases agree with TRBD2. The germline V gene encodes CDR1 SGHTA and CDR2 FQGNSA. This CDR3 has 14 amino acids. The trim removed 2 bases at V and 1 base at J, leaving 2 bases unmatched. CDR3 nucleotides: TGTGCCAGCAGCTTACACGGGGGGTCCTACGAGCAGTACGTC. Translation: CASSLHGGSYEQYV.

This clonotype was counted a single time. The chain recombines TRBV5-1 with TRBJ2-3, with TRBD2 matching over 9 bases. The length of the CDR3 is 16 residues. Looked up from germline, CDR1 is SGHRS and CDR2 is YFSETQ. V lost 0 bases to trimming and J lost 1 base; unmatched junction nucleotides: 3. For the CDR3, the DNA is TGCGCCAGCAGCTTGGGGACTAGCGCGGGCACAGATACGCAGTATTTT. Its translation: CASSLGTSAGTDTQYF. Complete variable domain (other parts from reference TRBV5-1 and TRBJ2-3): KAGVTQTPRYLIKTRGQQVTLSCSPISGHRSVSWYQQTPGQGLQFLFEYFSETQRNKGNFPGRFSGRQFSNSRSEMNVSTLELGDSALYLCASSLGTSAGTDTQYFGPGTRLTVL.

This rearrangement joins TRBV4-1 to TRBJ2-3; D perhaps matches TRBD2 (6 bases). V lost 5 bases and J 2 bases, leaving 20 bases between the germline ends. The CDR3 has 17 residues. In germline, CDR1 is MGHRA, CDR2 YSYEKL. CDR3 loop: CASSAPKRRGVTDTQYF. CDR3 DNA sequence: TGCGCCAGCAGCGCTCCAAAGCGACGCGGGGTCACAGATACGCAGTATTTT.

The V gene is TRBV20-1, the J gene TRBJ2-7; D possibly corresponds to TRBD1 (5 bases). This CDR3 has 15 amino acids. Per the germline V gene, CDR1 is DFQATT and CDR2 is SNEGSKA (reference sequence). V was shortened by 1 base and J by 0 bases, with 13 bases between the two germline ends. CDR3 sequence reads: CSARARWGSSYEQYF. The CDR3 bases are TGCAGTGCTAGAGCCCGGTGGGGCAGCTCCTACGAGCAGTACTTC.

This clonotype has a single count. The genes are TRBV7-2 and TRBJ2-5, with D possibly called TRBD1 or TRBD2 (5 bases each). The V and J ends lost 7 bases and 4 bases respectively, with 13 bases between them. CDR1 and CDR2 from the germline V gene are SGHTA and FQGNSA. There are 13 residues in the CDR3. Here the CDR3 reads CASTTPRGETQYF. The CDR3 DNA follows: TGTGCCAGCACCACCCCGAGGGGAGAGACCCAGTACTTC. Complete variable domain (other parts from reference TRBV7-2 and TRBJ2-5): GAGVSQSPSNKVTEKGKDVELRCDPISGHTALYWYRQSLGQGLEFLIYFQGNSAPDKSGLPSDRFSAERTGGSVSTLTIQRTQQEDSAVYLCASTTPRGETQYFGPGTRLLVL.

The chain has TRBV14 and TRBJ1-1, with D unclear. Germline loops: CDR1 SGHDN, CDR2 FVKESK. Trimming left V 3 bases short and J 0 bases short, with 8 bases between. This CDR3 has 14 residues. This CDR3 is CASSQQHLNTEAFF. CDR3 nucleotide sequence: TGTGCCAGCAGCCAGCAACACTTGAACACTGAAGCTTTCTTT.

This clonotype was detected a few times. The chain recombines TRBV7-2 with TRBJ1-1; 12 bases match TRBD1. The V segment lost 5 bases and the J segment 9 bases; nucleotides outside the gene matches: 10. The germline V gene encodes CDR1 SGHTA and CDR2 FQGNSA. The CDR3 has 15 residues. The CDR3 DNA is TGTGCCAGCAGCGAGATGGGGACAGGGGGCATTCAAGCTTTCTTT. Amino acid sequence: CASSEMGTGGIQAFF.

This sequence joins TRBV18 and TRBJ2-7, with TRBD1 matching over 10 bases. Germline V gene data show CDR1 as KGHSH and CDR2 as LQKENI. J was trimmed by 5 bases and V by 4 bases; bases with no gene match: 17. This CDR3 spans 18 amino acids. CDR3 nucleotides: TGTGCCAGCTCACTATGGCCTCCGGGACAGGGGATAAGCCACGAGCAGTACTTC. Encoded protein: CASSLWPPGQGISHEQYF.

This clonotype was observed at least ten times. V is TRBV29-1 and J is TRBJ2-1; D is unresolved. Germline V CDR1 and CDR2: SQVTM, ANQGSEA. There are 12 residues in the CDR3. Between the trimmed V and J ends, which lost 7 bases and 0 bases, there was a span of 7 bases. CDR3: CSAGYSYNEQFF. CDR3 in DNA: TGCAGCGCCGGGTACTCCTACAATGAGCAGTTCTTC.

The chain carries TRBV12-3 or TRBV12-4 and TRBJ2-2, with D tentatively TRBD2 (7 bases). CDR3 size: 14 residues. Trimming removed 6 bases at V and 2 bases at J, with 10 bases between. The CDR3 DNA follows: TGTGCCAGCAGGCGGGGGCTTAACACCGGGGAGCTGTTTTTT. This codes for CASRRGLNTGELFF.

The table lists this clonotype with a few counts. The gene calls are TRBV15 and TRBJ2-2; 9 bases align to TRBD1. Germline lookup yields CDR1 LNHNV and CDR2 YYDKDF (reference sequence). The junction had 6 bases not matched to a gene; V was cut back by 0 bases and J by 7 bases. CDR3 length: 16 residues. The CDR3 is CATSRDRTGGIGELFF. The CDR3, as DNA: TGTGCCACCAGCAGAGATCGAACAGGGGGCATCGGGGAGCTGTTTTTT. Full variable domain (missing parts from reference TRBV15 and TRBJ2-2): DAMVIQNPRYQVTQFGKPVTLSCSQTLNHNVMYWYQQKSSQAPKLLFHYYDKDFNNEADTPDNFQSRRPNTSFCFLDIRSPGLGDTAMYLCATSRDRTGGIGELFFGEGSRLTVL.

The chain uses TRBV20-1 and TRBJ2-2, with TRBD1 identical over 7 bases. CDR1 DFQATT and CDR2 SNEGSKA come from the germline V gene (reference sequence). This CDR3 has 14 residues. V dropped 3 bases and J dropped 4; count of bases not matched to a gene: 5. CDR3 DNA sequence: TGCAGTGCTAGCAGACAGGGTCGCACCGGGGAGCTGTTTTTT. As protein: CSASRQGRTGELFF.

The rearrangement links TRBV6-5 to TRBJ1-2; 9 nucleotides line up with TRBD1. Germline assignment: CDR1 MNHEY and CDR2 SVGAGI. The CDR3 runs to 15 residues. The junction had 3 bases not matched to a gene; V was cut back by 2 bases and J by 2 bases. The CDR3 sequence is CASSYRDRANYGYTF. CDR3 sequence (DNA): TGTGCCAGCAGTTACAGGGACAGGGCCAACTATGGCTACACCTTC.

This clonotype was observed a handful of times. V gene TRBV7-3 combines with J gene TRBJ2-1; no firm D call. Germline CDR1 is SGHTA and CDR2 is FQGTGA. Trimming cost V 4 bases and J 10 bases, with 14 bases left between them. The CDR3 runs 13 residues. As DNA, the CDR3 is TGTGCCAGCAGCTCCCCCCAGGTGGGCGAGCAGTTCTTC. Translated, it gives CASSSPQVGEQFF.

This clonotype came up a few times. The CDR3 DNA reads TGTGCCAGCAGCTTCTCGACACCTCCCTACGAGCAGTACGTC. It encodes CASSFSTPPYEQYV. This chain joins TRBV5-6 and TRBJ2-7; D ambiguous. V was shortened by 2 bases and J by 2 bases, with 11 bases between the two germline ends. The CDR3 extends over 14 amino acids. From germline, CDR1 is SGHDT and CDR2 YYEEEE.

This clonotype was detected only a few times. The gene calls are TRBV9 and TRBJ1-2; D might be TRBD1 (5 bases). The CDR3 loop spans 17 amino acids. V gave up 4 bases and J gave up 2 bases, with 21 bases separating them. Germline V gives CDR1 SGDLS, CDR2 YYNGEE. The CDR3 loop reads CASSFPQGVLGNYGYTF. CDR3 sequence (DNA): TGTGCCAGCAGCTTCCCCCAGGGTGTTTTAGGGAACTATGGCTACACCTTC.

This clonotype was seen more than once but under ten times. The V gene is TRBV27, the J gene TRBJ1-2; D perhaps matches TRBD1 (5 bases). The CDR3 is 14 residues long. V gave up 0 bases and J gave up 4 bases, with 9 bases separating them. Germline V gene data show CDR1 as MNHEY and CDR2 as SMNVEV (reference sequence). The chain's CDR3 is CASSLSGATYGYTF. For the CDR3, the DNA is TGTGCCAGCAGTTTATCAGGGGCCACCTATGGCTACACCTTC.

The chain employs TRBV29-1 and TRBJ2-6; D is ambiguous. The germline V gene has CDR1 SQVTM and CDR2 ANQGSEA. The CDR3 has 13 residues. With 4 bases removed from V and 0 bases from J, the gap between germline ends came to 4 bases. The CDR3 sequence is CSVGTSGANVLTF. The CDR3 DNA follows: TGCAGCGTTGGAACCTCTGGGGCCAACGTCCTGACTTTC.